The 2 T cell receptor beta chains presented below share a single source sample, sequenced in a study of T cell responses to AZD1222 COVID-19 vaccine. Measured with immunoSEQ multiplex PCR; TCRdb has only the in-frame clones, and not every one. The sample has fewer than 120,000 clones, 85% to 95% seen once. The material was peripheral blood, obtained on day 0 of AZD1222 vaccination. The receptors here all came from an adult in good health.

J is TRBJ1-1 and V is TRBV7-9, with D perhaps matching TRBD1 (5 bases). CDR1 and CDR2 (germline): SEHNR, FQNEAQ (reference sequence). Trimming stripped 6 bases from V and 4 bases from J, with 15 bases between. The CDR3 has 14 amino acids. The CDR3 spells CASSLDTISTEAFF. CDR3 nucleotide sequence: TGTGCCAGCAGTTTGGACACCATCAGCACTGAAGCTTTCTTT.

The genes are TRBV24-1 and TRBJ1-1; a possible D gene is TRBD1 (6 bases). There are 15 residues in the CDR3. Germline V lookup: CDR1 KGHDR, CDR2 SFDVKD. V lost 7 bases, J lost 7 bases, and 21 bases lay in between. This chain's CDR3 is CATRGPGESEGEAFF. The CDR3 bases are TGTGCCACCAGGGGACCAGGGGAGTCAGAGGGTGAAGCTTTCTTT.